This TCR beta chain was obtained from a study of immune evolution from preneoplasia to lung adenocarcinoma. With respect to this clone: The antigen is unknown.

Study results and limitations: Normal lung had the highest top T cell clone frequencies. T cell clonality was higher in KRAS-mutant than EGFR-mutant or wild-type nodules.

Generated by immunoSEQ multiplex PCR, the TCRdb table keeps only in-frame clones and is missing some. This table has 11,000 to 15,000 clones, roughly 80% appearing once. V lost 0 bases and J lost 7, with 15 bases in between. Germline values: CDR1 LGHNA, CDR2 YNFKEQ. This CDR3 has 15 residues. Resections took place in Japan or China from the mid-2010s to the late 2010s. The J gene is TRBJ1-2, the V gene TRBV4-2, with D uncertain. Sequencing was performed on FFPE minimally invasive lung adenocarcinoma tissue. This sequence originates from a person aged 60-80 years with lung adenocarcinoma. The CDR3 loop is CASSQDSGEDSGYTF. The CDR3 DNA sequence: TGTGCCAGCAGCCAAGACTCCGGGGAGGACTCTGGCTACACCTTC.